This T cell receptor (beta chain) was identified in a study of naive and memory T cell subsets. The SP2 primer and nested alpha and beta constant region primers amplified ligated cDNA in four rounds. Blood and skin TCR RNA was reverse transcribed with alpha and beta constant primers. TCRdb processed the 5' RACE reads anew with MiXCR; each CDR3 protein has one entry. The repertoire holds about 48,000 distinct CDR3 sequences, with roughly 4.7% as singletons. This clonotype has a count of ten or more. The library had UMIs added by 3' ligation of an oligonucleotide to TCR cDNA. Whole-blood samples were approximately 2.6 ml of peripheral blood from healthy adult volunteers. This CDR3 is built from 12 residues. The germline V gene has CDR1 SQVTM and CDR2 ANQGSEA. Trimming took off 6 bases at V and 3 bases at J, with 11 bases between the two ends.

The chain has TRBV29-1 and TRBJ1-1, with a possible D match to TRBD1 (5 bases). The receptor's source is a female donor in good health. CDR3 bases: TGCAGCGTCGTCGTAGGGGACACTGAAGCTTTCTTT. This encodes CSVVVGDTEAFF.